The T cell receptor beta chain described here comes from a study of cytomegalovirus exposure and HLA in healthy donors (dated by TCRdb to the late 2010s). Notes on the research overall: According to an earlier analysis of 550 to 700 of the donors, about 180 million T cells yielded over 100 million unique TCR beta sequences and about 300 Gb of sequence data. An early release covering over 500 HLA-typed donors comprised about 310 gigabases of sequencing data and approximately 80 million unique TCR sequences. The genetic ancestry cluster associated with self-reported Caucasian donors included over 65% of the roughly 380 genotyped donors. The study was designed to test whether signatures of past pathogen exposure could be identified by cataloging public T cell receptors. The study used immunosequencing to profile the T cell repertoires of 600 to 850 subjects and linked those repertoires to cytomegalovirus serostatus. In addition to the first cohort of 500 to 850 subjects, a separate validation cohort of 120 different subjects was used. The study combined high-throughput TCR immunosequencing, statistical association of individual TCRs with disease status, and machine learning to predict cytomegalovirus infection status. To study patterns of TCR occurrence, a later analysis re-analyzed previously published TCR beta repertoires from 500 to 850 donors and added high-resolution HLA genotyping. In the later analysis, no new phenotypic data were used to find candidate immune exposures; instead, reliance was placed on TCR beta sequences and their occurrence across donors. To decide whether each TCR beta V gene segment behaved as functional or pseudogenic, an earlier analysis of several hundred of the donors relied on high-throughput TCR beta sequencing. Donor age, sex, ethnicity and CMV serostatus were collected together with the repertoire data. In a later genetic analysis, genome-wide SNP genotypes for about three fifths of the roughly 670 donors were used, and that subset was treated as a discovery cohort. All discovery cohort repertoires had been generated on a single sequencing platform. Class I and class II HLA loci were covered by the typing at four-digit resolution. The number of donors typed differed by locus, with roughly 620-630 for A, B, C, DRB1 and DQB1, approximately 500 for DQA1, 606 for DPA1, and roughly 450 for DPB1. Because of strong linkage in the cohort, roughly five DR-DQ haplotypes were treated as single units for association and clustering. Among almost 400 genotyped donors of the cohort, an average of about 240,000 unique TCR beta nucleotide sequences were sequenced per donor, around 20% of them non-productive.

The paper as a whole reports these results and caveats: Some IMGT-functional V segments, including TRBV6-2 and TRBV6-3, could not be distinguished by the 87-base-pair reads and were therefore excluded. A further reported finding was that TCR beta sequences accurately predicted the HLA-A and HLA-B alleles for most subjects in the first cohort. A later analysis found that HLA-associated TCR beta chains were more clonally expanded and had lower generation probabilities than equally common non-associated chains. In vitro tests confirmed that a few of the cytomegalovirus-associated TCR beta chains recognize cytomegalovirus antigens. In a later analysis, some 18,000 TCR beta sequences were associated with specific HLA alleles at a false discovery rate of 0.05. In the study, 164 TCR beta chains were listed as associated with cytomegalovirus. In an earlier analysis of about 600 of the donors, most TCR beta V segments appeared in productive rearrangements about 90% or about 30% of the time, broadly matching IMGT annotations. Because HLA typing was unavailable for some donors at each locus, only the typed subset was used in association tests. When HLA alleles, especially DR and DQ, strongly co-occurred, attributing TCR associations to individual alleles was difficult. The classifier was reported to diagnose cytomegalovirus status with high specificity and sensitivity in both the original and validation cohorts. Roughly uniform sequencing depth across donors was assumed in presence/absence analyses, although this assumption may not hold. In a later genetic analysis, a missense DCLRE1C variant was associated with V-gene and J-gene trimming of TCR beta chains, and the association was replicated in an independent cohort. Only TCR beta chains were sequenced in this cohort, and the absence of alpha or paired-chain data limited detectable features. Most TCR sequences were observed very rarely across donors, whereas some public TCRs were present in many individuals. A group of highly shared sequence variants was considered likely to be a technical artifact of the sequencing pipeline. According to a later genetic analysis, donors in an Asian-associated ancestry cluster had fewer N-insertions in productive TCRs than the roughly 660-donor mean. Because counts were too low, approximately 18 rarely observed V segments, including chromosome 9 orphons, were excluded from the earlier analysis of 587 of the donors. According to the authors, the approach could potentially be generalized to other disease states and immunological phenotypes. Linkage disequilibrium might explain the correlated functional status among segregating V segments, but an unknown experimental factor could not be excluded. In a later analysis, the rate of TCR association differed among HLA loci, with DRB1 alleles having the most associated TCRs and HLA-C alleles having the fewest. The only immune exposure information available for the cohort was CMV serostatus. In a later analysis, most CMV-associated TCR beta chains were found to appear HLA-restricted, with HLA associations seemingly driven largely by CMV exposure. According to a later analysis, parvovirus B19, influenza, CMV and Epstein-Barr virus appeared linked to several top co-occurrence clusters.

The count of this clone is one. Its antigen has not been determined. No per-base quality is available; no much larger clone lies one base away. After removal of 2 bases from V and 7 bases from J, the junction retains 7 bases not matched to a gene. Looking up the germline V gene (reference sequence) yields CDR1 LNHNV and CDR2 YYDKDF. The cysteine opens and the phenylalanine closes a CDR3 of 14 amino acids. CDR3 DNA only is kept here, 42 bases in frame from base 1. The library was generated by the immunoSEQ multiplex PCR assay. For the multiplex PCR, a mixture combining 60 forward primers for TCR Vbeta segments and 13 reverse primers for TCR Jbeta segments was used. Amplification of the CDR3 region of rearranged TCR beta genes was performed with a multiplex PCR assay on genomic DNA. On the Illumina HiSeq System, the amplified TCR beta libraries were sequenced as 87-base-pair reads. The paper's processing steps were these. A later analysis counted some 74 million unique TCR beta chains across the 666 repertoires, and roughly 11 million of these chains were shared by at least two donors. Raw reads were error-corrected and collapsed into unique sequences by a nearest-neighbor algorithm in which closely related sequences were merged to remove PCR and sequencing errors. Alignment of CDR3 sequences to IMGT reference sequences was used to assign V, D and J gene segments. Each retained sequence needed at least a six-nucleotide match to both a V gene segment and a J gene segment. A rearrangement was called productive if the CDR3 had no stop codons and remained in frame with V and J, and every other rearrangement was called non-productive. Following IMGT convention, CDR3 was defined as the stretch from the second conserved V-encoded cysteine up to the conserved J-encoded phenylalanine. Sequences without an unambiguous match to a single V gene segment were excluded from the earlier analysis of 500 to 700 of the donors. An earlier analysis of 500 to 600 of the donors classified V segments as functional when productive rearrangements were above 56.7% and as segregating when the standard deviation between donors was above 5%. To diagnose cytomegalovirus status from the catalog of TCR beta chain sequences, a statistical classification framework was built. In a later analysis, V and J genes were assigned by comparing TCR nucleotide sequences against IMGT/GENE-DB human TR gene sequences. In a later analysis, CDR3 sequences and most-parsimonious VDJ recombination scenarios were assigned using the TCRdist pipeline. In a later analysis, each TCR beta chain was defined by its CDR3 amino acid sequence together with its V-gene family, and reads lacking a unique V-gene family were excluded. In a later analysis, fewer than 650 highly shared, low-generation-probability nucleotide sequences were removed to address suspected cross-contamination and a sequencing artifact. A later analysis calculated a clonal expansion index for each public chain from normalized within-repertoire ranks of inferred template counts. In a later analysis, generation probabilities were computed with a VDJ recombination model fitted to out-of-frame rearrangements, and the resulting probabilities were checked against IGoR. A later analysis scored TCR-TCR, TCR-HLA and TCR-CMV co-occurrence with hypergeometric tests, applying a repertoire-size bias correction to TCR pairs. False discovery rates were estimated in a later analysis by permuting HLA or CMV assignments 20 times. In a later analysis, co-occurring TCRs were grouped using DBSCAN, and TCRdist sequence similarity was added for clustering within HLA-allele-positive subsets. For co-occurrence clustering, repertoires with fewer than 30,000 or more than 120,000 public chains were excluded, along with roughly 5 repertoires with anomalous nucleotide sharing. This immuneACCESS table, as held by TCRdb, lists in-frame sequences with V and J called but not all clones. Of the missing ones, under half trace to an unresolved V gene in checked studies; the others have no known cause. The DNA gave D and trimming, while V, J and clone size come from that table. The sample table lists about 140,000 clones, approximately 84% of them with a count of one. The ten largest clones take up roughly 9.9% of the sample.

The cohort comprised 670 or so healthy bone marrow donors. Cohort members were all nominally healthy when sampled, although unrecorded immune exposures were likely present. The donor tested CMV seropositive, placing the donor among the approximately 290 seropositive members of the cohort. Each donor provided a peripheral blood sample, and peripheral blood mononuclear cells were used for TCR beta sequencing. The Qiagen DNeasy Blood Extraction Kit was used to extract genomic DNA from the blood cell samples. Recombination joined TRBV15 with TRBJ1-1, with 7 bases matching TRBD1. The clonotype comes from a woman aged 55-70 years in good health and CMV-seropositive. Sequencing input: PBMCs. In nucleotides, the sequence is TGTGCCACCAGCAGATCAACAGGGGTCTATGAAGCTTTCTTT. It codes for CATSRSTGVYEAFF.